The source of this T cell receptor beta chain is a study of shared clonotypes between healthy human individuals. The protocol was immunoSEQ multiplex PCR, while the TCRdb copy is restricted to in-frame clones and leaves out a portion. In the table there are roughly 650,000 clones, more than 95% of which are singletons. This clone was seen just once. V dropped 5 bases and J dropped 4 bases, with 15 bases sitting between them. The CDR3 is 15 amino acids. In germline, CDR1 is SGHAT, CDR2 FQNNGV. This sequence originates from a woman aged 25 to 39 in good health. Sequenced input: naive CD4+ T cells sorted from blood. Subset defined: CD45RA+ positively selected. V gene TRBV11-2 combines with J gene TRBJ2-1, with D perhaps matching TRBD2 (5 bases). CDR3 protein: CASSPVAGGYNEQFF. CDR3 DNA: TGTGCCAGCAGCCCCGTGGCGGGCGGATACAATGAGCAGTTCTTC.